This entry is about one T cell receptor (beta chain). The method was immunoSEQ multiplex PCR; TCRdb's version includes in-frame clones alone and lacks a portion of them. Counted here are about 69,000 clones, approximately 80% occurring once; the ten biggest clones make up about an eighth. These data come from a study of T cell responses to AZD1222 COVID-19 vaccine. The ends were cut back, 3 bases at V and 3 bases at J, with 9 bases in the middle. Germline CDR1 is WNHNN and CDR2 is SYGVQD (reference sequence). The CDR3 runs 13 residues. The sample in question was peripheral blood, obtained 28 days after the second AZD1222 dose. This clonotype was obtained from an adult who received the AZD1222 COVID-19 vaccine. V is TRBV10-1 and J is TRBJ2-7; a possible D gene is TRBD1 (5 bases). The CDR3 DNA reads TGCGCCAGCAGTGACCCAGGGCGCTACGAGCAGTACTTC. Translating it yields CASSDPGRYEQYF.